This T cell receptor beta chain originates from a study of technical replicates of blood from several donors (dated by TCRdb to the late 2010s). Via the germline V gene, CDR1 is SGHTA and CDR2 FQGTGA. There are 15 amino acids in the CDR3, from cysteine to phenylalanine inclusive. Of all the DNA, just the CDR3 is kept, 45 bases in frame from base 1. V has 5 bases trimmed and J has 7 bases trimmed; junction bases matching no gene number 7. Library construction relied on the immunoSEQ multiplex PCR assay. The immuneACCESS repertoire file appears here via TCRdb, limited to in-frame rearrangements. These files lack a portion of the clones; in checked studies, under half of the deficit traces to unresolved V genes, and the cause of the others is not known. The sample table records around 63,000 clones; 95% to 98% of these occur just once. The top ten clonotypes cover 0.16% of the sample. To note about this clone: Its antigen has not been determined. Per-base quality was not reported, and no clone a single base away is much larger than it.

The sequence is built from TRBV7-3 and TRBJ2-1; 11 nucleotides in the junction match TRBD2. Sequencing used T cells isolated from PBMCs. This TCR was recovered from a human donor in good health. CDR3 reads: CASSTASGGINEQFF. The DNA is TGTGCCAGCAGCACCGCTAGCGGGGGGATAAATGAGCAGTTCTTC. The CDR3, completed at both ends by the reference TRBV7-3 and TRBJ2-1 genes, gives the full variable domain GAGVSQTPSNKVTEKGKYVELRCDPISGHTALYWYRQSLGQGPEFLIYFQGTGAADDSGLPNDRFFAVRPEGSVSTLKIQRTERGDSAVYLCASSTASGGINEQFFGPGTRLTVL.